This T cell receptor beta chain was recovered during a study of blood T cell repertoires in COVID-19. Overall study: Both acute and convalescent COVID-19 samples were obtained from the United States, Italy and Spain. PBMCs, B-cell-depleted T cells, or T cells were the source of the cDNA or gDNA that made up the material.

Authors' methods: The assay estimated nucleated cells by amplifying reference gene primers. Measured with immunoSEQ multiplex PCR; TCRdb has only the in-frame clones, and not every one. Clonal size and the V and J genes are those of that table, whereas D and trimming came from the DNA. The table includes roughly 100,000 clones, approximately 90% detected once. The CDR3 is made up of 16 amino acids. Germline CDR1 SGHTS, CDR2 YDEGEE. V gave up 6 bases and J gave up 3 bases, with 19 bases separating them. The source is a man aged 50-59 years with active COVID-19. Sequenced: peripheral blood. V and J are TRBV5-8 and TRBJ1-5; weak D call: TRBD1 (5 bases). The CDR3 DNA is TGTGCCAGCAACTCGGGACTGGGGGGAAACAATCAGCCCCAGCATTTT. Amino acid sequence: CASNSGLGGNNQPQHF.